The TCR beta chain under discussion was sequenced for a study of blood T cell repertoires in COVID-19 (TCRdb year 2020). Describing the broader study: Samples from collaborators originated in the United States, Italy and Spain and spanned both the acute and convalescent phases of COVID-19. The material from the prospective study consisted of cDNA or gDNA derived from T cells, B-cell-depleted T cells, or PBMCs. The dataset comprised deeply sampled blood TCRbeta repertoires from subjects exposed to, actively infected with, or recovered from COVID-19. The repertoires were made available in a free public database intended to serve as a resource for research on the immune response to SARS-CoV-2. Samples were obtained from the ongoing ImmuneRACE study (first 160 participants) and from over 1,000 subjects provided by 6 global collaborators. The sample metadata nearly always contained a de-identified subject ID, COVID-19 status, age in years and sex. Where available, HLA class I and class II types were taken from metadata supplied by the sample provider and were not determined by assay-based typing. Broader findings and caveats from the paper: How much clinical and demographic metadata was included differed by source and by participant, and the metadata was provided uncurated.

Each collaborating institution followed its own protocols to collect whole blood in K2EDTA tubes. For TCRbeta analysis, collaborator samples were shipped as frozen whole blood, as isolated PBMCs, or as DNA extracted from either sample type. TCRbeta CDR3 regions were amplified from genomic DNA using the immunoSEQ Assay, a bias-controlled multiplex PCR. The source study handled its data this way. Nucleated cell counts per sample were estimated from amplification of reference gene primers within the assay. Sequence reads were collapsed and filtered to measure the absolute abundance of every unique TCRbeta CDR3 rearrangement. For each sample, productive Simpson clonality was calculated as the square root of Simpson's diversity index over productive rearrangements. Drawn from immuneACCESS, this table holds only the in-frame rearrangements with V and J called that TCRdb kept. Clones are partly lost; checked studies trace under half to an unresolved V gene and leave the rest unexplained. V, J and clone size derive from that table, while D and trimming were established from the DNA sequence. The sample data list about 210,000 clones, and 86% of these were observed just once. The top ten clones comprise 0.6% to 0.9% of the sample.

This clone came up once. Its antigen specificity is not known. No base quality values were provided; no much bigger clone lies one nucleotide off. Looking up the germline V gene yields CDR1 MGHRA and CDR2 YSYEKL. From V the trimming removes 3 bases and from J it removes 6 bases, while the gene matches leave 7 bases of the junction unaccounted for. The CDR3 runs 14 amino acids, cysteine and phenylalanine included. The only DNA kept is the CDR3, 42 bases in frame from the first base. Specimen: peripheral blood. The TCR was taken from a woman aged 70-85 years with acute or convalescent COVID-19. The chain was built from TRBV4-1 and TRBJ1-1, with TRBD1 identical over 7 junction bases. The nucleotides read TGCGCCAGCAGCCAGACAGGGATATTTGCTGAAGCTTTCTTT. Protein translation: CASSQTGIFAEAFF.